The T cell receptor beta chain under discussion was sequenced for a study of CD8+CD57+ T cells in acquired aplastic anemia. Overall study context: The mean DNA yield obtained from sorted CD4+ and CD8+ cells came to about 3 ug.

Notes on the study in general: Patients and controls had in common twenty-nine CD8+ CDR3 sequences.

Researchers used genomic DNA as the template to profile TCR beta VDJ and CDR3. MiXCR, run by TCRdb on the reads, gives a single entry per CDR3 protein. The repertoire has 50,000 to 65,000 distinct CDR3 sequences, around 60% of them found once; the top ten carry around 15%. Patients included in sequencing had previously demonstrated CD8+CD57+ cell expansion by flow cytometry. Patients uniformly had severe acquired aplastic anemia. Prior therapy had not been administered to any patient at the time of blood sampling. CDR3 length: 15 residues. The germline V gene encodes CDR1 SGHTA and CDR2 FQGNSA. Trimming shortened V by 5 bases and J by 9 bases, and 22 bases separated the two germline ends. A note on this clonotype: As yet, its antigen is unknown.

The sequencing sample was made of sorted CD4+, CD8+, or CD8+CD57+ T cells (not recorded which) from PBMCs. This chain uses TRBV7-2 with TRBJ1-2, with D possibly TRBD1 on 5 matching bases. This clonotype was sampled from a human donor with aplastic anemia. The CDR3 spells CASSQDVQGRASYTF. The CDR3 nucleotides are TGTGCCAGCAGCCAAGATGTTCAGGGCAGGGCGAGCTACACCTTC.